The rows below give T cell receptor beta chains drawn from one sample of a study of blood T cell dynamics during melanoma immunotherapy. Sequencing was performed with immunoSEQ multiplex PCR; in TCRdb, only in-frame clones are kept and a portion is missing. Altogether some 12,000 clones are present, 70% to 90% being singletons, with the ten largest covering more than 5.5%. This material consisted of blood, taken from a patient treated with checkpoint blockade. The receptors were sampled from a human donor with melanoma. The CDR3 runs from the conserved cysteine through the conserved F or W. The order of the fields is clone size, J gene, V gene, CDR3 protein. Only part of the rows carry a size: once, few, many, or a class if the clone is expanded.

>-|TRBJ1-3|TRBV19
CASARDRLSGNTIYF
>-|TRBJ2-2|TRBV2
CASTEGRAPTGELFF
>-|TRBJ2-7|TRBV11-3
CASSSAGGCYEQYF
>-|TRBJ1-1|TRBV29-1
CSVEVRGAHTEAFF
>-|TRBJ1-2|TRBV30
CAHWDSFYGYTF
>once|TRBJ1-1|TRBV18
CASSPLTSAGGLTEAFF
>-|TRBJ1-2|TRBV7-2
CASSPLLGGYTF
>-|TRBJ2-2|TRBV6-6
CATLDNTGELFF
>-|TRBJ2-1|TRBV7-3
CASSPQGQGSYNEQFF
>-|TRBJ2-1|TRBV10-2
CASRLTSGAYSAEQFF
>-|TRBJ1-2|TRBV5-6
CASSLRGYGYTF
>-|TRBJ2-1|TRBV5-6
CASSGTSGGYNEQFF
>-|TRBJ1-2|TRBV25-1
CASSAGQGADGYTF
>-|TRBJ1-1|TRBV4-3
CASSKETGNTEAFF
>-|TRBJ2-3|TRBV4-2
CASSQVSGTGYRSLDTQYF
>-|TRBJ2-1|TRBV6-1
CASRDRGTYNEQFF
>-|TRBJ2-3|TRBV7-9
CASSLGRLAPDTQYF
>-|TRBJ1-2|TRBV5-6
CASGSNYGYTF
>-|TRBJ2-7|TRBV29-1
CSVQSRVSYEQYF
>-|TRBJ2-7|TRBV7-9
CASSPDPYEQYF
>-|TRBJ1-3|TRBV6-5
CASSLRTGATGNTIYF
>-|TRBJ1-5|TRBV6-6
CASIPGGSVQPQHF
>-|TRBJ1-3|TRBV25-1
CASSEWAGGFGNTIYF
>-|TRBJ2-7|TRBV5-8
CASSLGGVVSYEQYF
>-|TRBJ2-3|TRBV19
CASSIGQSSGGAGTQYF
>-|TRBJ1-1|TRBV7-3
CASSSGMNTEAFF
>-|TRBJ2-3|TRBV9
CASSGQGATDTQYF
>-|TRBJ1-1|TRBV11-3
CASSLGGPNTEAFF
>-|TRBJ1-5|TRBV9
CASSVDQSNQPQHF
>-|TRBJ2-5|TRBV27
CASRPRAEETQYF
>-|TRBJ2-7|TRBV7-8
CASSSRDRGPHEQYF
>-|TRBJ1-1|TRBV11-2
CASSSRSRQPDTEAFF
>-|TRBJ2-7|TRBV5-5
CASSWTVSYEQYF